This T cell receptor beta chain was captured by sequencing in a study of long-term antiretroviral therapy in people with HIV. Study conclusions and caveats: Controls exceeded HIV repertoires in CDR3 length range.

V lost 6 bases, J lost 5 bases, and 22 bases stayed unmatched. The CDR3 covers 19 residues. The germline V gene encodes CDR1 MDHEN and CDR2 SYDVKM. This clone was counted once. The antigen remains undetermined. Running of the v3.0 immunoSEQ assay took place at survey level. This table comes from immunoSEQ multiplex PCR, and its TCRdb copy is limited to in-frame clones, with some not included. The sample yields about 30,000 clones, 87% seen once. This sequence joins TRBV28 and TRBJ2-7; 10 nucleotides match TRBD1. This specimen consisted of unsorted PBMCs, obtained 2 years after starting antiretroviral therapy. The clonotype comes from a man aged 50-59 years with HIV. The CDR3 bases are TGTGCCAGCAGCAATCCAATATCGATCCGGGACAGGGGACAACACGAGCAGTACTTC. Its protein product is CASSNPISIRDRGQHEQYF.